A selection of T cell receptor beta chains follows, all from one sample in a study of post-analysis software for immune sequencing data. TCRdb recomputed calls from the PCR reads with MiXCR, one row per CDR3 protein. The table has 170,000 or so distinct CDR3 sequences, 30% seen once; the top ten hold approximately 1.4%. Sequencing used blood. Receptors were obtained from a girl between 10 and 17 years old with multiple sclerosis. Each CDR3 is given with its conserved first and last residue. The D gene is left open where the match is weak. Where a row states a size, it is once, few, many or the class of an expanded clone; other rows omit it.

J gene: TRBJ1-4; D gene: TRBD1; V gene: TRBV3-1; clone size: -; CDR3 protein: CASSHTGTGSPEKLFF; CDR3 DNA: TGTGCCAGCAGCCACACCGGGACAGGGTCACCGGAAAAACTGTTTTTT
J gene: TRBJ2-2; D gene: -; V gene: TRBV5-1; clone size: -; CDR3 protein: CASSLEATGELFF; CDR3 DNA: TGCGCCAGCAGCTTGGAGGCCACCGGGGAGCTGTTTTTT
J gene: TRBJ1-1; D gene: TRBD1; V gene: TRBV29-1; clone size: -; CDR3 protein: CSVGSSATPSGTGGLAFF; CDR3 DNA: TGCAGCGTTGGCTCCTCCGCCACCCCCTCCGGGACAGGGGGCCTGGCTTTCTTT
J gene: TRBJ2-1; D gene: -; V gene: TRBV7-2; clone size: -; CDR3 protein: CASSLEAGDEQFF; CDR3 DNA: TGTGCCAGCAGCTTGGAGGCCGGGGATGAGCAGTTCTTC
J gene: TRBJ1-1; D gene: -; V gene: TRBV11-1; clone size: few; CDR3 protein: CASSLVENTEAFF; CDR3 DNA: TGTGCCAGCAGCTTAGTAGAGAACACTGAAGCTTTCTTT
J gene: TRBJ2-7; D gene: -; V gene: TRBV18; clone size: many; CDR3 protein: CASSPALGAEQYF; CDR3 DNA: TGTGCCAGCTCACCAGCCCTCGGGGCCGAGCAGTACTTC
J gene: TRBJ2-7; D gene: -; V gene: TRBV20-1; clone size: many; CDR3 protein: CSASAGRSYEQYF; CDR3 DNA: TGCAGTGCTAGCGCGGGGCGGTCCTACGAGCAGTACTTC
J gene: TRBJ2-1; D gene: -; V gene: TRBV5-1; clone size: -; CDR3 protein: CASSKEEQFF; CDR3 DNA: TGCGCCAGCAGCAAGGAGGAGCAGTTCTTC
J gene: TRBJ1-5; D gene: -; V gene: TRBV5-1; clone size: many; CDR3 protein: CASSLDSNQPQHF; CDR3 DNA: TGCGCCAGCAGCCTGGATAGCAATCAGCCCCAGCATTTT
J gene: TRBJ2-1; D gene: -; V gene: TRBV10-1; clone size: many; CDR3 protein: CASSAITNNEQFF; CDR3 DNA: TGCGCCAGCAGTGCGATCACGAACAATGAGCAGTTCTTC
J gene: TRBJ2-7; D gene: TRBD1; V gene: TRBV5-1; clone size: many; CDR3 protein: CASSLGQGVSEQYF; CDR3 DNA: TGCGCCAGCAGCTTGGGACAGGGGGTCTCCGAGCAGTACTTC
J gene: TRBJ2-3; D gene: TRBD1; V gene: TRBV13; clone size: -; CDR3 protein: CASSLSFGTGGGTDTQYF; CDR3 DNA: TGTGCCAGCAGCTTGTCCTTCGGGACAGGTGGGGGGACAGATACGCAGTATTTT
J gene: TRBJ1-5; D gene: -; V gene: TRBV2; clone size: -; CDR3 protein: CASSERPPGYSNQPQHF; CDR3 DNA: TGTGCCAGCAGTGAACGCCCGCCGGGGTATAGCAATCAGCCCCAGCATTTT
J gene: TRBJ2-6; D gene: -; V gene: TRBV6-1; clone size: many; CDR3 protein: CASSDPLHVAASGANVLTF; CDR3 DNA: TGTGCCAGCAGTGACCCCCTACACGTGGCCGCCTCTGGGGCCAACGTCCTGACTTTC
J gene: TRBJ2-3; D gene: -; V gene: TRBV10-1; clone size: few; CDR3 protein: CASSDLGSTDTQYF; CDR3 DNA: TGCGCCAGCAGTGATTTGGGAAGCACAGATACGCAGTATTTT
J gene: TRBJ2-1; D gene: TRBD2; V gene: TRBV6-4; clone size: -; CDR3 protein: CASSVLAGGPHEQFF; CDR3 DNA: TGTGCCAGCAGTGTTCTAGCGGGAGGCCCCCATGAGCAGTTCTTC
J gene: TRBJ2-3; D gene: -; V gene: TRBV25-1; clone size: few; CDR3 protein: CASSPPAVGTDTQYF; CDR3 DNA: TGTGCCAGCAGTCCCCCAGCGGTCGGCACAGATACGCAGTATTTT
J gene: TRBJ2-5; D gene: -; V gene: TRBV12-3/TRBV12-4; clone size: many; CDR3 protein: CASSLEDRETQYF; CDR3 DNA: TGTGCCAGCAGTTTAGAGGACCGAGAGACCCAGTACTTC
J gene: TRBJ2-3; D gene: TRBD1; V gene: TRBV18; clone size: few; CDR3 protein: CASSPPGQGAYTQYF; CDR3 DNA: TGTGCCAGCTCACCTCCGGGACAGGGGGCATATACGCAGTATTTT